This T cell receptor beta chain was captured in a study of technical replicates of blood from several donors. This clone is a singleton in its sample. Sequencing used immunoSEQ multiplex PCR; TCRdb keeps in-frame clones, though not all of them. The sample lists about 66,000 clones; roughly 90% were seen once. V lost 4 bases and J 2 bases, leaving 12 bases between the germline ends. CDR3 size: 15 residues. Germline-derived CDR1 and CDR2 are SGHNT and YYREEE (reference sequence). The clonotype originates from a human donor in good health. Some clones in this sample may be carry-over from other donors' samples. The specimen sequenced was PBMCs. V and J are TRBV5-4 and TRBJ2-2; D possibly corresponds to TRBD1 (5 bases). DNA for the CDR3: TGTGCCAGCAGCGCAGGGCATTTAAACACCGGGGAGCTGTTTTTT. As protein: CASSAGHLNTGELFF. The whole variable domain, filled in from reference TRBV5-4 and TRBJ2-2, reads ETGVTQSPTHLIKTRGQQVTLRCSSQSGHNTVSWYQQALGQGPQFIFQYYREEENGRGNFPPRFSGLQFPNYSSELNVNALELDDSALYLCASSAGHLNTGELFFGEGSRLTVL.